A selection of T cell receptor beta chains follows, all from one sample in a study of human T cells and chemical hapten exposure. TCRdb independently ran MiXCR on the RACE reads; one entry per CDR3 protein. This sample has over 70,000 distinct CDR3 sequences, with roughly 10% found just once. The material was whole blood, obtained in connection with sensitization to the hapten diphenylcyclopropenone (DPC). Every receptor here comes from a man between 18 and 29 years old with alopecia areata. Some clones in this sample may be carry-over from other donors' samples. The CDR3 runs from the conserved cysteine through the conserved F or W. Each record gives: V gene, D gene, J gene, clone size, CDR3 DNA, CDR3 protein. A D gene is named only where the DNA matches it firmly. Clone size, where shown, is once, few, many, or a class for clones that have expanded.

>TRBV7-2|NA|TRBJ1-2|NA
TGTGCCAGCAGCCGGGCTACACAAACACCCTTTGGCTACACCTTC
CASSRATQTPFGYTF
>TRBV6-2/TRBV6-3|NA|TRBJ1-5|few
TGTGCCAGCAGCCTCGACCCTAGCAATCAGCCCCAGCATTTT
CASSLDPSNQPQHF
>TRBV28|TRBD2|TRBJ2-5|many
TGTGCCAGCGGTGGGGGGGACTTTTATGAGACCCAGTACTTC
CASGGGDFYETQYF
>TRBV4-2|NA|TRBJ2-3|NA
TGTGCCAGCAGTGTCGGAACAGGCCTTACAGATACGCAGTATTTT
CASSVGTGLTDTQYF
>TRBV19|NA|TRBJ2-1|many
TGTGCCAGTACCAAAACAGGGACGGGGGAGCAGTTCTTC
CASTKTGTGEQFF
>TRBV12-3/TRBV12-4|TRBD2|TRBJ2-5|many
TGTGCCAGCACCCTGGGACTAGCGGGGAGAGAGACCCAGTACTTC
CASTLGLAGRETQYF
>TRBV21-1|NA|TRBJ1-2|NA
TGTGCCAGCAGCAAGCAGGGTGCCGGCGGCTACACCTTC
CASSKQGAGGYTF
>TRBV10-3|TRBD1|TRBJ1-1|NA
TGTGCCACCAAACAGGGGGGAACCCTCCTGAACACTGAAGCTTTCTTT
CATKQGGTLLNTEAFF
>TRBV19|NA|TRBJ1-6|NA
TGTGCCAGTAAAGGGGAACAAGGCGTTAATTCACCCCTCCACTTT
CASKGEQGVNSPLHF
>TRBV6-5|NA|TRBJ2-2|few
TGTGCCAGCAGTTACTCAGGACGGATCGCGAACACCGGGGAGCTGTTTTTT
CASSYSGRIANTGELFF
>TRBV2|TRBD2|TRBJ2-5|many
TGTGCCAGCGGACTAGCGGGGGGGCACGAGACCCAGTACTTC
CASGLAGGHETQYF
>TRBV3-1|NA|TRBJ1-1|NA
TGTGCCAGCAGCCAAGATGCGTGGGACACTGAAGCTTTCTTT
CASSQDAWDTEAFF
>TRBV20-1|TRBD1|TRBJ1-2|many
TGCAGTGCTGGAATGACAGGGGGCTTCTATGGCTACACCTTC
CSAGMTGGFYGYTF
>TRBV29-1|NA|TRBJ2-3|many
TGCAGCGTTGTTGAGGGGGGTCACACAGATACGCAGTATTTT
CSVVEGGHTDTQYF
>TRBV28|NA|TRBJ2-3|NA
TGTGCCAGCAGTTGGGTGCGAGATACGCAGTATTTT
CASSWVRDTQYF
>TRBV20-1|NA|TRBJ1-2|few
TGCAGTGCTAACAGGGACTATGGCTACACCTTC
CSANRDYGYTF
>TRBV11-2|TRBD1|TRBJ2-7|many
TGTGCCAGCAGCCCACAGGACAGGGTAGACCCCTACGAGCAGTACTTC
CASSPQDRVDPYEQYF
>TRBV5-6|NA|TRBJ2-7|few
TGTGCCAGCAGTCTTACAGGGTTTTATATTTACGAGCAGTACTTC
CASSLTGFYIYEQYF
>TRBV15|NA|TRBJ1-2|few
TGTGCCACCAGCAGAGGGCGTTCAGTTAACTATGGCTACACCTTC
CATSRGRSVNYGYTF
>TRBV3-1|TRBD2|TRBJ2-3|NA
TGTGCCAGCAGCCCCCTCGGTAGCGGGGGGGCGGCAGATACGCAGTATTTT
CASSPLGSGGAADTQYF
>TRBV12-3/TRBV12-4|NA|TRBJ1-5|many
TGTGCCAGCAGTGGCTACGGGGGCAATAGCAATCAGCCCCAGCATTTT
CASSGYGGNSNQPQHF
>TRBV19|NA|TRBJ2-1|few
TGTGCCAGTAGTATCGGGGCAGGGGTCGGTGAGCAGTTCTTC
CASSIGAGVGEQFF
>TRBV6-2/TRBV6-3|TRBD1|TRBJ2-1|many
TGTGCCAGCACCGGACAGGGAAGGAATGAGCAGTTCTTC
CASTGQGRNEQFF
>TRBV9|NA|TRBJ2-3|NA
TGTGCCAGCAGCGTAATGACTACCGATACGCAGTATTTT
CASSVMTTDTQYF
>TRBV29-1|NA|TRBJ2-1|NA
TGCAGCGTTTTCCTCCAGCGGTCCTACAATGAGCAGTTCTTC
CSVFLQRSYNEQFF
>TRBV11-2|NA|TRBJ2-5|NA
TGTGCCAGCAGCTTAAGACGGACTCAAGAGACCCAGTACTTC
CASSLRRTQETQYF